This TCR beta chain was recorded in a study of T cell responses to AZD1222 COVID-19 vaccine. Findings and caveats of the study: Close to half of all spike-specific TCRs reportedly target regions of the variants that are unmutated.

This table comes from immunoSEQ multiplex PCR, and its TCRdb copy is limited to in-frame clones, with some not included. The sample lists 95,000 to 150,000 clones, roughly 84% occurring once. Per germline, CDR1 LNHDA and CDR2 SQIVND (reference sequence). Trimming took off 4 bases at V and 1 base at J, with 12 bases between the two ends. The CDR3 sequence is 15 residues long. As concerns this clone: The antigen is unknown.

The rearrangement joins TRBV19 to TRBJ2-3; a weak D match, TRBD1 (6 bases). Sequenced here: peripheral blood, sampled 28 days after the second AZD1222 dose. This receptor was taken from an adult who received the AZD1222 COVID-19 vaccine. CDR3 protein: CASSNRARGTDTQYF. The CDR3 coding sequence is TGTGCCAGTAGTAACAGGGCGAGGGGCACAGATACGCAGTATTTT.